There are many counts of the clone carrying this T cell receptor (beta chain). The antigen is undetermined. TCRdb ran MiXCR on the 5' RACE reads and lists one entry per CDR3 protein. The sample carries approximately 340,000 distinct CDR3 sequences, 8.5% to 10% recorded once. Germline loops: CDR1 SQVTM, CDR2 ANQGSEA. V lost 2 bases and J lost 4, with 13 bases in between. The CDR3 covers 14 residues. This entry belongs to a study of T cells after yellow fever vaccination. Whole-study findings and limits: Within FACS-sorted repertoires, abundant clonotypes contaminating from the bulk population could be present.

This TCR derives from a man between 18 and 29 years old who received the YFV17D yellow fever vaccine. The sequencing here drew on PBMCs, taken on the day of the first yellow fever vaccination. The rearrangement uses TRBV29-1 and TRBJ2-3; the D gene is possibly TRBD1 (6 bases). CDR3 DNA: TGCAGCGTTGAAATCGCAGGGGCGGCAGATACGCAGTATTTT. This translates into CSVEIAGAADTQYF.